The 23 T cell receptor beta chains given below trace back to one sample, sequenced in a study of beta chain features in type 1 diabetes. Isolated RNA was reverse transcribed in full, so expressed TCRB transcripts were sequenced. The data were produced by immunoSEQ multiplex PCR, yet TCRdb's version contains in-frame clones alone and is incomplete. The profile shows 200,000 to 250,000 clones, over 65% of them singletons. The sequencing input was naive CD4+ T cells from blood. The receptors stem from a man younger than 45 in good health.

This sequence joins TRBV29-1 and TRBJ2-5; a weak D match, TRBD2 (6 bases). CDR3 length: 13 amino acids. V lost 6 bases to trimming and J lost 5 bases, with 16 bases between them. Germline V lookup: CDR1 SQVTM, CDR2 ANQGSEA. CDR3 loop: CSVTGRLKETQYF. The CDR3 nucleotides are TGCAGCGTGACCGGGAGATTGAAGGAGACCCAGTACTTC.

This clone was seen once. V and J are TRBV6-1 and TRBJ2-1; no definite D call. Looked up from germline, CDR1 is MNHNS and CDR2 is SASEGT. The CDR3 runs 13 residues. Trimming removed 7 bases at V and 3 bases at J, with 10 bases between. The CDR3 DNA follows: TGTGCCAGCACGGCGGATGTCTACAATGAGCAGTTCTTC. Protein: CASTADVYNEQFF.

The chain is built from TRBV29-1 and TRBJ2-7, with TRBD2 identical over 8 bases. The CDR3 contains 13 residues. In germline, CDR1 is SQVTM, CDR2 ANQGSEA. V gave up 7 bases and J gave up 2 bases; unmatched junction bases: 7. CDR3 nucleotide sequence: TGCAGCGGTGGAGGACTAGCTCCCTACGAGCAGTACTTC. Protein sequence: CSGGGLAPYEQYF.

This clone was seen a few times. The chain uses TRBV30 and TRBJ2-7, with D perhaps matching TRBD1 or TRBD2 (5 bases each). CDR1 GTSNPN and CDR2 SVGIG come from the germline V gene (reference sequence). V dropped 2 bases and J dropped 6 bases, with 8 bases sitting between them. The CDR3 length is 11 residues. CDR3 nucleotides: TGTGCCTGGAGTCCGGGGCCCGAGCAGTACTTC. This encodes CAWSPGPEQYF.

The CDR3 sequence: CASIRAGFQETQYF. The CDR3 DNA follows: TGTGCCAGCATCCGAGCGGGTTTCCAAGAGACCCAGTACTTC. J is TRBJ2-5 and V is TRBV5-4, with D possibly TRBD2 on 6 matching bases. The germline CDR1 and CDR2 sequences are SGHNT and YYREEE (reference sequence). Trimming cost V 6 bases and J 1 base, with 13 bases left between them. This CDR3 region has 14 residues.

On this clone: Other DNA sequences from this sample encode an identical CDR3 as well. The genes are TRBV29-1 and TRBJ2-3; weak D call: TRBD2 (6 bases). The length of the CDR3 is 13 residues. V was clipped by 6 bases and J by 2 bases, with 12 bases between them. Germline CDR1 and CDR2: SQVTM and ANQGSEA. CDR3 bases: TGCAGCGTGAGGGGACTTAACACAGATACGCAGTATTTT. It codes for CSVRGLNTDTQYF.

This rearrangement joins TRBV29-1 to TRBJ2-3; D unresolved. Germline values: CDR1 SQVTM, CDR2 ANQGSEA. Trimming cost V 0 bases and J 6 bases, with 4 bases left between them. CDR3 size: 11 residues. The CDR3 coding sequence is TGCAGCGTTGAAGACGCCGATACGCAGTATTTT. This translates into CSVEDADTQYF.

This chain joins TRBV30 and TRBJ1-3; TRBD1 matches at 7 bases. Germline CDR1 GTSNPN, CDR2 SVGIG (reference sequence). The CDR3 totals 15 residues. V was clipped by 1 base and J by 0 bases; unmatched bases: 3. The DNA of the CDR3 is TGTGCCTGGAGTGCGACAGGGTTCTCTGGAAACACCATATATTTT. It specifies CAWSATGFSGNTIYF. The whole variable domain, filled in from reference TRBV30 and TRBJ1-3, reads SQTIHQWPATLVQPVGSPLSLECTVEGTSNPNLYWYRQAAGRGLQLLFYSVGIGQISSEVPQNLSASRPQDRQFILSSKKLLLSDSGFYLCAWSATGFSGNTIYFGEGSWLTVV.

The CDR3, as DNA: TGTGCCAGCAGTACCGGGACTACACTTCCTCGGGAAGCTTTCTTT. This sequence encodes CASSTGTTLPREAFF. The rearrangement joins TRBV6-5 to TRBJ1-1; D possibly corresponds to TRBD1 (5 bases). Germline values: CDR1 MNHEY, CDR2 SVGAGI. There are 15 residues in the CDR3. Trimming shortened V by 5 bases and J by 8 bases, and 21 bases separated the two germline ends.

The chain recombines TRBV18 with TRBJ2-2; D remains unclear. Trimming took 3 bases from V and 0 from J, leaving 11 bases between them. Germline loops: CDR1 KGHSH, CDR2 LQKENI. The CDR3 is 16 amino acids. The CDR3: CASSPALAPNTGELFF. The CDR3 DNA is TGTGCCAGCTCACCGGCGCTGGCTCCGAACACCGGGGAGCTGTTTTTT.

The rearrangement links TRBV18 to TRBJ2-7; 7 bases map to TRBD1. This CDR3 spans 14 amino acids. Losses at the gene ends were 2 bases for V and 6 bases for J; bases not matched to a gene: 7. CDR1 and CDR2 (germline): KGHSH, LQKENI. This CDR3 reads CASSPATGLGEQYF. CDR3 sequence (DNA): TGTGCCAGCTCACCAGCGACAGGGCTAGGCGAGCAGTACTTC.

As regards this clone: The same CDR3 is also encoded by other DNA sequences in this sample. The chain couples TRBV30 to TRBJ2-5; possible D gene TRBD2, 6 bases. Germline CDR1 reads GTSNPN; CDR2 reads SVGIG (reference sequence). V lost 2 bases and J 4 bases, leaving 8 bases between the germline ends. The CDR3 runs to 12 residues. The CDR3 protein is CAWSLGGETQYF. The CDR3 nucleotides are TGTGCCTGGAGTTTGGGGGGAGAGACCCAGTACTTC. Full variable domain (remainder filled in from reference TRBV30 and TRBJ2-5): SQTIHQWPATLVQPVGSPLSLECTVEGTSNPNLYWYRQAAGRGLQLLFYSVGIGQISSEVPQNLSASRPQDRQFILSSKKLLLSDSGFYLCAWSLGGETQYFGPGTRLLVL.

The chain recombines TRBV14 with TRBJ2-2; D not resolved. The ends were cut back, 2 bases at V and 1 base at J, with 5 bases in the middle. CDR1 is SGHDN, CDR2 FVKESK, per germline. CDR3 size: 14 residues. CDR3 amino acids: CASSQRRNTGELFF. CDR3 coding DNA: TGTGCCAGCAGCCAAAGGAGGAACACCGGGGAGCTGTTTTTT.

The chain carries TRBV2 and TRBJ2-2; 10 bases match TRBD2. The CDR3 runs 14 residues. CDR1 SNHLY and CDR2 FYNNEI come from the germline V gene. V was pared by 6 bases and J by 7 bases, with 5 bases of the junction left unmatched. The CDR3: CASRDRTSGGELFF. Written as DNA, the CDR3 is TGTGCCAGCAGAGACCGGACTAGCGGCGGGGAGCTGTTTTTT. The full variable domain, in which reference TRBV2 and TRBJ2-2 provide the parts outside the CDR3, is EPEVTQTPSHQVTQMGQEVILRCVPISNHLYFYWYRQILGQKVEFLVSFYNNEISEKSEIFDDQFSVERPDGSNFTLKIRSTKLEDSAMYFCASRDRTSGGELFFGEGSRLTVL.

This clone was observed once. The chain joins TRBV9 to TRBJ2-3, with 8 bases identical to TRBD1. The germline gives CDR1 SGDLS, CDR2 YYNGEE. CDR3 length equals 16 residues. Trimming at V came to 4 bases and at J to 3 bases, leaving 10 bases not matched to a gene. The CDR3 loop is CASSPRTGWATDTQYF. As DNA, the CDR3 is TGTGCCAGCAGCCCTCGGACAGGGTGGGCGACAGATACGCAGTATTTT.

This clone was detected a few times. The chain has TRBV29-1 and TRBJ2-1; TRBD1 aligns across 8 bases. Germline V gives CDR1 SQVTM, CDR2 ANQGSEA. V gave up 7 bases and J gave up 4 bases; unmatched junction bases: 12. The CDR3 runs to 15 residues. Written as DNA, the CDR3 is TGCAGCGGGGGACAGGAGAATCCCCTATACAATGAGCAGTTCTTC. Its translation is CSGGQENPLYNEQFF.

This clone was recorded a few times. V gene TRBV29-1 combines with J gene TRBJ2-7, with 11 bases aligning to TRBD2. The CDR3 consists of 14 residues. CDR1 is SQVTM, CDR2 ANQGSEA, per germline. V trimming: 6 bases; J trimming: 2 bases; junction bases outside the gene matches: 6. The CDR3 loop reads CSVGVAGGPYEQYF. In DNA, the CDR3 is TGCAGCGTCGGAGTAGCGGGAGGGCCCTACGAGCAGTACTTC.

The gene calls are TRBV7-9 and TRBJ2-3; D gene uncertain. V gave up 5 bases and J gave up 1 base, with 13 bases separating them. Germline CDR1 and CDR2: SEHNR and FQNEAQ (reference sequence). This CDR3 contains 15 residues. CDR3 sequence reads: CASSPPSSGTDTQYF. CDR3 nucleotide sequence: TGTGCCAGCAGCCCGCCCAGCTCGGGCACAGATACGCAGTATTTT. Using reference TRBV7-9 and TRBJ2-3 for the parts outside the CDR3, the full variable domain is DTGVSQNPRHKITKRGQNVTFRCDPISEHNRLYWYRQTLGQGPEFLTYFQNEAQLEKSRLLSDRFSAERPKGSFSTLEIQRTEQGDSAMYLCASSPPSSGTDTQYFGPGTRLTVL.

Here the CDR3 DNA reads TGTGCCTGGAGCCTACAGGGTACTCAGCCCCAGCATTTT. This codes for CAWSLQGTQPQHF. J is TRBJ1-5 and V is TRBV30; D may be TRBD1 (6 bases). The CDR3 is 13 residues long. The germline V and J ends were trimmed by 3 bases and 6 bases, with 12 bases remaining between them. Germline CDR1 GTSNPN, CDR2 SVGIG (reference sequence).

This rearrangement joins TRBV7-9 to TRBJ1-2, with 10 bases that match TRBD1. The CDR3 is 15 residues long. V was pared by 5 bases and J by 2 bases, with 5 bases of the junction left unmatched. From germline, CDR1 is SEHNR and CDR2 FQNEAQ (reference sequence). CDR3 DNA sequence: TGTGCCAGCAGCCCCTGGACAGGGGGAAACTATGGCTACACCTTC. It encodes CASSPWTGGNYGYTF. Based on the CDR3 plus reference TRBV7-9 and TRBJ1-2, the full variable domain is DTGVSQNPRHKITKRGQNVTFRCDPISEHNRLYWYRQTLGQGPEFLTYFQNEAQLEKSRLLSDRFSAERPKGSFSTLEIQRTEQGDSAMYLCASSPWTGGNYGYTFGSGTRLTVV.

This clone has just a few counts. This rearrangement joins TRBV20-1 to TRBJ1-2; D gene unclear. Germline V gene data show CDR1 as DFQATT and CDR2 as SNEGSKA (reference sequence). There are 10 residues in the CDR3. V was cut by 3 bases and J by 4 bases, with 3 bases left in between. In nucleotides, the CDR3 is TGCAGTGCTAGCAGCTATGGCTACACCTTC. Translating it yields CSASSYGYTF.

This clone was seen a handful of times. The chain employs TRBV28 and TRBJ2-1; no definite D call. From germline, CDR1 is MDHEN and CDR2 SYDVKM. V dropped 1 base and J dropped 2 bases, with 12 bases sitting between them. This CDR3 is 16 amino acids long. CDR3 region: CASSLSEVAPYNEQFF. The CDR3 DNA sequence: TGTGCCAGCAGTTTATCCGAAGTTGCCCCCTACAATGAGCAGTTCTTC.

The gene calls are TRBV7-2 and TRBJ2-1; no definite D call. Between the trimmed V and J ends, which lost 1 base and 3 bases, there was a span of 7 bases. The CDR3 spans 14 residues. Germline V gene lookup returns CDR1 SGHTA and CDR2 FQGNSA. The DNA for the CDR3 is TGTGCCAGCAGCTTAGTAGGCGGCTACAATGAGCAGTTCTTC. Its protein is CASSLVGGYNEQFF.